This passage covers 13 T cell receptor beta chains from one sample sequenced in a study of blood T cell repertoires in COVID-19. Profiled with immunoSEQ multiplex PCR; TCRdb holds only in-frame clones, not every one. The sample records around 230,000 clones, 87% being singletons. The sequenced sample was peripheral blood. These receptors originate from a man aged 55 to 70 who had recovered from COVID-19.

The chain uses TRBV5-1 and TRBJ2-1, with TRBD1 identical over 8 bases. This CDR3 region has 14 residues. Germline V lookup: CDR1 SGHRS, CDR2 YFSETQ. J was trimmed by 7 bases and V by 7 bases; bases with no gene match: 10. The CDR3 region has the DNA TGCGCCAGCTCTCTCGGACAGGGCCAGAATGAGCAGTTCTTC. Translating gives CASSLGQGQNEQFF.

The rearrangement links TRBV5-1 to TRBJ2-6, with 9 nucleotides matching TRBD1. Germline CDR1 reads SGHRS; CDR2 reads YFSETQ. Losses at the gene ends were 3 bases for V and 4 bases for J; bases not matched to a gene: 2. The CDR3 consists of 15 residues. CDR3 bases: TGCGCCAGCAGCTACAGGGGGCTGGGGGCCAACGTCCTGACTTTC. Translated, it gives CASSYRGLGANVLTF.

This clone was recorded only once. This sequence joins TRBV30 and TRBJ2-1; 11 nucleotides match TRBD1. The germline V gene encodes CDR1 GTSNPN and CDR2 SVGIG (reference sequence). With V trimmed by 3 bases and J by 6 bases, 7 bases remained unmatched. The CDR3 loop spans 15 amino acids. In nucleotides, the CDR3 is TGTGCCTGGAGGGTATACGGGACAGGGGGCAATGAGCAGTTCTTC. As protein: CAWRVYGTGGNEQFF.

The chain has TRBV10-3 and TRBJ2-2; TRBD2 matches at 10 bases. The CDR3 contains 19 residues. The J segment lost 1 base and the V segment lost 5 bases, leaving 13 bases of the junction unmatched. Germline CDR1 is ENHRY and CDR2 is SYGVKD. The CDR3 region is CAISNLHSSGGGNTGELFF. The DNA for the CDR3 is TGTGCCATCAGTAATCTTCACTCTAGCGGGGGTGGGAACACCGGGGAGCTGTTTTTT.

The genes are TRBV24-1 and TRBJ2-5, with a possible D match to TRBD1 (5 bases). CDR1 KGHDR and CDR2 SFDVKD come from the germline V gene. Trimming removed 0 bases from V and 5 bases from J, with 12 bases in between. The CDR3 totals 15 residues. The CDR3 loop is CATSDLGQGRETQYF. DNA for the CDR3: TGTGCCACCAGTGATTTGGGGCAGGGTAGGGAGACCCAGTACTTC.

The chain combines TRBV5-1 with TRBJ1-4; D is unclear. CDR1 and CDR2 from the germline V gene are SGHRS and YFSETQ. CDR3 length: 13 residues. V gave up 4 bases and J gave up 0 bases, with 4 bases separating them. CDR3 sequence (DNA): TGCGCCAGCAGCCCAACAACTAATGAAAAACTGTTTTTT. Translated, it gives CASSPTTNEKLFF. Full variable domain (outside the CDR3, taken from reference TRBV5-1 and TRBJ1-4): KAGVTQTPRYLIKTRGQQVTLSCSPISGHRSVSWYQQTPGQGLQFLFEYFSETQRNKGNFPGRFSGRQFSNSRSEMNVSTLELGDSALYLCASSPTTNEKLFFGSGTQLSVL.

The chain links TRBV6-5 to TRBJ1-4; the match to TRBD1 covers 8 bases. V shed 5 bases, J shed 5 bases, and the junction held 7 bases outside the gene matches. Per the germline V gene, CDR1 is MNHEY and CDR2 is SVGAGI. The CDR3 is 15 amino acids. The CDR3 coding sequence is TGTGCCAGCAGTCTGGGGACAGGACCAAATGAAAAACTGTTTTTT. Translated, it gives CASSLGTGPNEKLFF.

The chain is built from TRBV19 and TRBJ2-3; the D is unclear. Per the germline V gene, CDR1 is LNHDA and CDR2 is SQIVND (reference sequence). This CDR3 has 12 amino acids. Trimming stripped 6 bases from V and 7 bases from J, with 11 bases between. This CDR3 reads CASRLGQNTQYF. In nucleotides, the CDR3 is TGTGCCAGTAGGTTGGGCCAGAATACGCAGTATTTT. Full variable domain (rest looked up from reference TRBV19 and TRBJ2-3): DGGITQSPKYLFRKEGQNVTLSCEQNLNHDAMYWYRQDPGQGLRLIYYSQIVNDFQKGDIAEGYSVSREKKESFPLTVTSAQKNPTAFYLCASRLGQNTQYFGPGTRLTVL.

This chain connects TRBV30 to TRBJ1-1; 12 bases align to TRBD1. Germline V lookup: CDR1 GTSNPN, CDR2 SVGIG (reference sequence). This CDR3 region has 15 residues. V gave up 2 bases and J gave up 4 bases; unmatched junction bases: 5. The CDR3 loop reads CAWSHRDRGPTEAFF. Here the CDR3 DNA reads TGTGCCTGGAGTCACCGGGACAGGGGGCCCACTGAAGCTTTCTTT.

V gene TRBV7-9 combines with J gene TRBJ2-3; 9 bases agree with TRBD2. Germline lookup yields CDR1 SEHNR and CDR2 FQNEAQ (reference sequence). V lost 1 base, J lost 3 bases, and 2 bases stayed unmatched. The CDR3 covers 15 residues. Written as DNA, the CDR3 is TGTGCCAGCAGCTTAGGTCTAGCGGGGACAGATACGCAGTATTTT. Encoded protein: CASSLGLAGTDTQYF. Combining the CDR3 with reference TRBV7-9 and TRBJ2-3 gives the whole variable domain DTGVSQNPRHKITKRGQNVTFRCDPISEHNRLYWYRQTLGQGPEFLTYFQNEAQLEKSRLLSDRFSAERPKGSFSTLEIQRTEQGDSAMYLCASSLGLAGTDTQYFGPGTRLTVL.

The rearrangement links TRBV5-6 to TRBJ2-5; a possible D gene is TRBD1 (5 bases). Trimming removed 1 base from V and 4 bases from J, with 11 bases in between. This CDR3 is 14 amino acids long. The V gene's germline CDR1 is SGHDT and CDR2 YYEEEE. The CDR3 sequence: CASSLPGLGETQYF. The DNA of the CDR3 is TGTGCCAGCAGCTTGCCAGGGTTAGGAGAGACCCAGTACTTC.

This chain uses TRBV2 with TRBJ1-6; 7 bases fit TRBD1. This CDR3 contains 16 residues. V was pared by 6 bases and J by 5 bases, with 10 bases of the junction left unmatched. Germline lookup yields CDR1 SNHLY and CDR2 FYNNEI. Here the CDR3 DNA reads TGTGCCAGCAGAAGATCTAAAACAGGGGATAATTCACCCCTCCACTTT. It specifies CASRRSKTGDNSPLHF.

The chain has TRBV19 and TRBJ2-5; TRBD2 matches 13 bases. Germline V gene sequence: CDR1 LNHDA, CDR2 SQIVND (reference sequence). The CDR3 spans 15 residues. J was trimmed by 4 bases and V by 3 bases; bases with no gene match: 2. The CDR3, as DNA: TGTGCCAGTAGTATGGGGACTAGCGGGGCAGAGACCCAGTACTTC. Amino acids: CASSMGTSGAETQYF.